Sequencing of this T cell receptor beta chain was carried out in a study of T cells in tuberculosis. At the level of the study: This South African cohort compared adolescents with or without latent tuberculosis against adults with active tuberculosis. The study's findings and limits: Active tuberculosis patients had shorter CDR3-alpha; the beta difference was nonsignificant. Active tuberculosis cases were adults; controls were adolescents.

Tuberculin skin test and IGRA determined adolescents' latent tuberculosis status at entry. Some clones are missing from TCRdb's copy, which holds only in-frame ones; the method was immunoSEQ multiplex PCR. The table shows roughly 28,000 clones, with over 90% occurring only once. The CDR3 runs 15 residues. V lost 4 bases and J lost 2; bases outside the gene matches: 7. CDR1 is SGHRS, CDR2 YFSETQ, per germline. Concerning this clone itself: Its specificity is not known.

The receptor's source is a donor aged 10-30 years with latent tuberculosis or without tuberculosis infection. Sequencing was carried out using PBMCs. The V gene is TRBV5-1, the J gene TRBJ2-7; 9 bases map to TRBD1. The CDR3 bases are TGCGCCAGCAGCACCGGGACAGGGATAACCTACGAGCAGTACTTC. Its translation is CASSTGTGITYEQYF.